This entry lists 8 T cell receptor beta chains sequenced from one sample in a study of T cell responses to AZD1222 COVID-19 vaccine. Sequencing used immunoSEQ multiplex PCR; TCRdb keeps in-frame clones, though not all of them. The sample shows more than 60,000 clones, about 83% of them seen only once. The sample was peripheral blood, taken 28 days after the second AZD1222 dose. All receptors derive from an adult who received the AZD1222 COVID-19 vaccine.

This chain links TRBV28 with TRBJ2-7; no definite D call. This CDR3 has 13 amino acids. V was cut by 3 bases and J by 1 base, with 7 bases left in between. Germline CDR1 and CDR2: MDHEN and SYDVKM. This CDR3 reads CASSLVQSYEQYF. CDR3 nucleotide sequence: TGTGCCAGCAGTTTGGTTCAGTCCTACGAGCAGTACTTC. The full variable domain, completed using reference TRBV28 and TRBJ2-7, is DVKVTQSSRYLVKRTGEKVFLECVQDMDHENMFWYRQDPGLGLRLIYFSYDVKMKEKGDIPEGYSVSREKKERFSLILESASTNQTSMYLCASSLVQSYEQYFGPGTRLTVT.

V gene TRBV6-5 combines with J gene TRBJ2-5; 16 nucleotides match TRBD2. Germline trimming cut 7 bases from V and 3 bases from J; bases unmatched to any gene: 2. The CDR3 consists of 15 residues. Germline V lookup: CDR1 MNHEY, CDR2 SVGAGI. The CDR3 DNA reads TGTGCCAGCACTGGGACTAGCGGGAGGGAAGAGACCCAGTACTTC. It specifies CASTGTSGREETQYF.

The rearrangement links TRBV5-1 to TRBJ2-1, with D maybe TRBD2 (5 bases). Trimming removed 0 bases at V and 8 bases at J, with 15 bases between. Germline lookup yields CDR1 SGHRS and CDR2 YFSETQ. The length of the CDR3 is 15 residues. The CDR3 region is CASSLEGPGRDEQFF. DNA of the CDR3: TGCGCCAGCAGCTTGGAAGGCCCGGGAAGGGATGAGCAGTTCTTC.

The gene calls are TRBV11-3 and TRBJ2-7; D not certain. Germline V gene lookup returns CDR1 SGHNT and CDR2 YENEEA. V was cut by 8 bases and J by 6 bases, with 14 bases left in between. The CDR3 is made up of 12 amino acids. The CDR3 sequence is CASLRPFPEQYF. CDR3 DNA: TGTGCCAGCCTCAGACCCTTCCCCGAGCAGTACTTC.

The rearrangement uses TRBV5-6 and TRBJ2-2; D is unresolved. Trimming removed 0 bases from V and 9 bases from J, with 6 bases in between. The CDR3 extends over 12 amino acids. Germline V gene data show CDR1 as SGHDT and CDR2 as YYEEEE. CDR3 nucleotide sequence: TGTGCCAGCAGCTTGGGCGAGAGGGAGCTGTTTTTT. It codes for CASSLGERELFF.

The chain has TRBV19 and TRBJ2-7; D is unclear. V lost 3 bases to trimming and J lost 0 bases, with 6 bases between them. The germline CDR1 and CDR2 sequences are LNHDA and SQIVND (reference sequence). There are 13 residues in the CDR3. DNA for the CDR3: TGTGCCAGTAGTATTCCGGGCTCCTACGAGCAGTACTTC. As protein: CASSIPGSYEQYF. The whole variable domain, remainder taken from reference TRBV19 and TRBJ2-7, is DGGITQSPKYLFRKEGQNVTLSCEQNLNHDAMYWYRQDPGQGLRLIYYSQIVNDFQKGDIAEGYSVSREKKESFPLTVTSAQKNPTAFYLCASSIPGSYEQYFGPGTRLTVT.

The chain combines TRBV30 with TRBJ2-1, with 7 bases aligning to TRBD2. Germline V lookup: CDR1 GTSNPN, CDR2 SVGIG (reference sequence). V lost 0 bases, J lost 4 bases, and 6 bases stayed unmatched. This CDR3 region has 15 residues. The CDR3 loop is CAWSVLRERYNEQFF. CDR3 coding DNA: TGTGCCTGGAGTGTCTTGCGGGAGAGGTACAATGAGCAGTTCTTC.

The chain recombines TRBV28 with TRBJ2-7; 9 bases align to TRBD2. This CDR3 spans 16 amino acids. The V gene end was trimmed by 5 bases and the J gene end by 0 bases; junction bases not matched to a gene: 8. CDR1 and CDR2 (germline): MDHEN, SYDVKM. CDR3 amino acids: CASSGALTSGSYEQYF. The CDR3 coding sequence is TGTGCCAGCAGTGGGGCCCTGACTAGCGGCTCCTACGAGCAGTACTTC.